What follows are 13 T cell receptor beta chains derived from one specimen sequenced in a study of neurological immune-mediated disorders. TCRdb itself ran the 5' RACE reads through MiXCR, one entry per CDR3 protein. The table records about 95,000 distinct CDR3 sequences, roughly 3.5% of them present only once. Source material: PBMCs. Receptors were obtained from a woman younger than 35 with multiple sclerosis.

For this clonotype: A much more abundant neighbour one base away suggests this may be a read error. The V and J genes are TRBV5-1 and TRBJ2-1, with 8 bases lining up with TRBD2. The CDR3 covers 14 residues. V lost 0 bases, J lost 7 bases, and 3 bases stayed unmatched. Germline assignment: CDR1 SGHRS and CDR2 YFSETQ. The CDR3, as DNA: TGCGCCAGCAGCTTGGGACTAGCGCTTAATGAGCAGTTCTTC. This encodes CASSLGLALNEQFF. The full variable domain, in which reference TRBV5-1 and TRBJ2-1 provide the parts outside the CDR3, is KAGVTQTPRYLIKTRGQQVTLSCSPISGHRSVSWYQQTPGQGLQFLFEYFSETQRNKGNFPGRFSGRQFSNSRSEMNVSTLELGDSALYLCASSLGLALNEQFFGPGTRLTVL.

At least ten counts were recorded for this clonotype. The chain joins TRBV28 to TRBJ2-7, with D possibly being TRBD1 (7 bases). This CDR3 has 16 amino acids. Germline V gene lookup returns CDR1 MDHEN and CDR2 SYDVKM. V lost 3 bases, J lost 2 bases, and 17 bases lay in between. The CDR3 spells CASSFQGGYPPYEQYF. The CDR3 DNA sequence: TGTGCCAGCAGTTTTCAGGGGGGTTACCCTCCCTACGAGCAGTACTTC.

This clonotype was seen ten or more times. J is TRBJ1-3 and V is TRBV20-1; D is ambiguous. The CDR3 runs to 13 residues. Between the trimmed V and J ends, which lost 5 bases and 0 bases, there was a span of 8 bases. Germline lookup yields CDR1 DFQATT and CDR2 SNEGSKA (reference sequence). In nucleotides, the CDR3 is TGCAGTGCTGTCGGAGGCTCTGGAAACACCATATATTTT. Protein sequence: CSAVGGSGNTIYF.

This clonotype was seen at least ten times. The rearrangement links TRBV6-2 or TRBV6-3 to TRBJ2-1, with a weak D call TRBD2 (6 bases). This CDR3 has 16 residues. Trimming removed 0 bases from V and 5 bases from J, with 14 bases in between. From germline, CDR1 is MNHEY and CDR2 SVGEGT. The CDR3 protein is CASSYSPLAPNNEQFF. In nucleotides, the CDR3 is TGTGCCAGCAGTTACTCTCCGCTAGCGCCTAACAATGAGCAGTTCTTC.

This clonotype was seen at least ten times. The chain couples TRBV5-1 to TRBJ1-1; 9 nucleotides line up with TRBD1. The junction had 4 bases not matched to a gene; V was cut back by 0 bases and J by 1 base. Germline values: CDR1 SGHRS, CDR2 YFSETQ. The CDR3 runs to 16 residues. CDR3 DNA sequence: TGCGCCAGCAGCTTGGGGGACAGGGTCGCGAACACTGAAGCTTTCTTT. This codes for CASSLGDRVANTEAFF.

Many counts were recorded for this clonotype. V and J are TRBV5-1 and TRBJ1-1, with 10 bases that match TRBD1. The CDR3 totals 14 residues. Trimming took 5 bases from V and 0 from J; bases not matched to a gene: 1. Germline V lookup: CDR1 SGHRS, CDR2 YFSETQ. CDR3 in DNA: TGCGCCAGCAGGACAGGGGGCCTGAACACTGAAGCTTTCTTT. Translating gives CASRTGGLNTEAFF.

This clonotype was counted ten times or more. The chain uses TRBV5-6 and TRBJ1-3, with TRBD1 matching over 8 bases. The trim removed 2 bases at V and 0 bases at J, leaving 7 bases unmatched. This CDR3 is 17 amino acids long. Germline V CDR1 and CDR2: SGHDT, YYEEEE. As DNA, the CDR3 is TGTGCCAGCAGCTTACCGACAGGGGCCAACTCTGGAAACACCATATATTTT. Protein sequence: CASSLPTGANSGNTIYF. Variable domain in full (rest from reference TRBV5-6 and TRBJ1-3): DAGVTQSPTHLIKTRGQQVTLRCSPKSGHDTVSWYQQALGQGPQFIFQYYEEEERQRGNFPDRFSGHQFPNYSSELNVNALLLGDSALYLCASSLPTGANSGNTIYFGEGSWLTVV.

This clonotype was picked up many times. The rearrangement joins TRBV2 to TRBJ2-5, with TRBD1 identical over 12 bases. V gave up 8 bases and J gave up 4 bases; unmatched junction bases: 8. Looked up from germline, CDR1 is SNHLY and CDR2 is FYNNEI. The CDR3 sequence is 15 residues long. The CDR3 DNA reads TGTGCCAGCTCCGGGACAGGGGGCGTCGGAGAGACCCAGTACTTC. It is translated as CASSGTGGVGETQYF.

Many counts were recorded for this clonotype. This rearrangement joins TRBV5-1 to TRBJ2-1; D is ambiguous. CDR3 size: 12 residues. The V and J ends lost 4 bases and 8 bases respectively, with 10 bases between them. The V gene's germline CDR1 is SGHRS and CDR2 YFSETQ. CDR3: CASSLTSDEQFF. The CDR3 nucleotides read TGCGCCAGCAGCCTGACCAGCGATGAGCAGTTCTTC. Using reference TRBV5-1 and TRBJ2-1 for the parts outside the CDR3, the full variable domain is KAGVTQTPRYLIKTRGQQVTLSCSPISGHRSVSWYQQTPGQGLQFLFEYFSETQRNKGNFPGRFSGRQFSNSRSEMNVSTLELGDSALYLCASSLTSDEQFFGPGTRLTVL.

In its sample, this clonotype was seen many times. The J gene is TRBJ1-1, the V gene TRBV28; 7 nucleotides match TRBD1. Germline V gives CDR1 MDHEN, CDR2 SYDVKM. This CDR3 comprises 15 residues. Trimming removed 2 bases from V and 4 bases from J; junction bases left unmatched: 7. The CDR3 DNA reads TGTGCCAGCAGTTTAGGTCGACAGGGTGGCACTGAAGCTTTCTTT. This gives the protein CASSLGRQGGTEAFF. Using reference TRBV28 and TRBJ1-1 for the parts outside the CDR3, the full variable domain is DVKVTQSSRYLVKRTGEKVFLECVQDMDHENMFWYRQDPGLGLRLIYFSYDVKMKEKGDIPEGYSVSREKKERFSLILESASTNQTSMYLCASSLGRQGGTEAFFGQGTRLTVV.

This clonotype was counted at least ten times. The rearrangement uses TRBV4-3 and TRBJ1-4; D remains unclear. Germline V gene sequence: CDR1 LGHNA, CDR2 YSLEER. CDR3 length: 15 amino acids. The ends were cut back, 0 bases at V and 2 bases at J, with 7 bases in the middle. The chain's CDR3 is CASSQDEGTNEKLFF. CDR3 coding DNA: TGCGCCAGCAGCCAAGATGAAGGGACTAATGAAAAACTGTTTTTT.

This clonotype was seen ten or more times. The chain employs TRBV4-2 and TRBJ1-1; 9 positions agree with TRBD1. This CDR3 region has 15 residues. Germline V lookup: CDR1 LGHNA, CDR2 YNFKEQ. V trimming: 3 bases; J trimming: 5 bases; junction bases outside the gene matches: 7. The CDR3 loop is CASSQNRGRGTEAFF. CDR3 coding DNA: TGTGCCAGCAGCCAGAACAGGGGGCGCGGAACTGAAGCTTTCTTT.

This clonotype was found many times. The chain is built from TRBV2 and TRBJ1-3; no reliable D call. Germline V gene data show CDR1 as SNHLY and CDR2 as FYNNEI. This CDR3 has 12 residues. V was pared by 4 bases and J by 4 bases, with 5 bases between. CDR3 nucleotides: TGTGCCAGCAGTGGGACCGGAAACACCATATATTTT. Its protein product is CASSGTGNTIYF.